Sequencing of this TCR beta chain was carried out in a study of CD8 T cells in ankylosing spondylitis. The CDR3 extends over 12 amino acids. Germline V gene lookup returns CDR1 DFQATT and CDR2 SNEGSKA (reference sequence). The ends were cut back, 0 bases at V and 14 bases at J, with 14 bases in the middle. Overall study results and limits: What appeared characteristic of ankylosing spondylitis blood was a TCR beta motif of about eight highly homologous variants. Previous work reported some of these motif variants in the synovial fluid and blood of reactive arthritis. Disease-linked clones were found to be CD8+ and relatively rare in peripheral blood. Researchers reportedly found disease-linked clones significantly enriched in matched ankylosing spondylitis synovial fluid.

The sample holds a few counts of this clonotype. Its specificity is not known. Quantitative 5'-RACE with molecular barcodes generated TCR beta libraries. In TCRdb, the 5' RACE reads were re-called with MiXCR into one record per CDR3 protein. Of some 840,000 distinct CDR3 sequences listed, approximately 10% are singletons. The source material was blood, either unsorted or a sorted T cell fraction (not recorded which). This rearrangement joins TRBV20-1 to TRBJ2-1; TRBD2 might be the D (6 bases). This TCR came from a male donor with ankylosing spondylitis. The CDR3 is CSAREKVRREFF. The CDR3 DNA follows: TGCAGTGCTAGAGAAAAAGTGCGGAGGGAGTTCTTC.